The 8 T cell receptor beta chains in this list originate from one sample, sequenced in a study of human T cells and chemical hapten exposure. TCRdb redid the calling of the RACE reads with MiXCR, one entry per CDR3 protein. The sample consists of 99,000 or so distinct CDR3 sequences, 30% to 35% of them appearing once. Time point specified: patch test 3, about 24 weeks after DPC sensitization. Treatment indicated: therapeutic diphenylcyclopropenone sensitization with weekly scalp DPC. The specimen comprised whole blood, sampled in connection with sensitization to the hapten diphenylcyclopropenone (DPC). The receptors were gathered from a man aged 35 to 55 with alopecia areata. Some clones in this sample may be carry-over from other donors' samples.

This clonotype occurred a few times. This chain uses TRBV7-6 with TRBJ2-2; a possible D gene is TRBD2 (5 bases). CDR1 SGHVS and CDR2 FNYEAQ come from the germline V gene. Trimming removed 1 base from V and 6 bases from J, with 9 bases in between. The CDR3 loop spans 14 amino acids. The CDR3 loop is CASSLEASPGELFF. DNA of the CDR3: TGTGCCAGCAGCTTAGAAGCTAGCCCCGGGGAGCTGTTTTTT.

The chain uses TRBV12-3 or TRBV12-4 and TRBJ1-1, with 10 bases lining up with TRBD1. CDR3 length: 15 residues. V shed 3 bases, J shed 2 bases, and the junction held 3 bases outside the gene matches. The CDR3, as DNA: TGTGCCAGCAGTTTGACAGGGGGCCCTAACACTGAAGCTTTCTTT. Amino acid sequence: CASSLTGGPNTEAFF.

The chain links TRBV27 to TRBJ2-7; a possible D gene is TRBD1 (5 bases). The CDR3 has 13 residues. Deletions cut 3 bases from V and 4 bases from J, with 10 bases between. Germline assignment: CDR1 MNHEY and CDR2 SMNVEV (reference sequence). The CDR3 region is CASSFRGDYEQYF. CDR3 sequence (DNA): TGTGCCAGCAGTTTTAGGGGCGATTACGAGCAGTACTTC.

This chain joins TRBV6-2 or TRBV6-3 and TRBJ2-1, with TRBD1 matching over 9 bases. The CDR3 spans 12 residues. After removal of 4 bases from V and 14 bases from J, the junction contained 6 bases not matched to a gene. The germline CDR1 and CDR2 sequences are MNHEY and SVGEGT. CDR3 nucleotide sequence: TGTGCCAGCAGTTCGGACAGGGGAAGGAAGTTCTTC. Amino acid sequence: CASSSDRGRKFF.

J is TRBJ1-2 and V is TRBV9; D remains unclear. This CDR3 has 14 amino acids. CDR1 and CDR2 (germline): SGDLS, YYNGEE. V was clipped by 0 bases and J by 4 bases, with 10 bases between them. DNA for the CDR3: TGTGCCAGCAGCGTAGACTCAGGCCCCTATGGCTACACCTTC. Translation gives CASSVDSGPYGYTF.

This clonotype was seen a few times. This chain links TRBV14 with TRBJ2-3; D gene ambiguous. Trimming removed 4 bases at V and 4 bases at J, with 15 bases between. The V gene's germline CDR1 is SGHDN and CDR2 FVKESK. The CDR3 is made up of 15 amino acids. The CDR3 reads CASSLHKFGSDTQYF. The CDR3 DNA follows: TGTGCCAGCAGCCTCCATAAATTCGGATCAGATACGCAGTATTTT.

This clonotype was counted ten times or more. The CDR3 sequence is CAISESNGYTF. The DNA for the CDR3 is TGTGCCATCAGTGAGTCGAATGGCTACACCTTC. The rearrangement joins TRBV10-3 to TRBJ1-2; no definite D call. CDR1 and CDR2 (germline): ENHRY, SYGVKD. Deletions cut 0 bases from V and 6 bases from J, with 2 bases between. The CDR3 is made up of 11 amino acids.

The chain links TRBV6-6 to TRBJ2-3, with D perhaps matching TRBD2 (5 bases). The CDR3 has 17 amino acids. V lost 0 bases and J lost 0, with 13 bases in between. CDR1 MNHNY and CDR2 SVGAGI come from the germline V gene (reference sequence). In DNA form, the CDR3 reads TGTGCCAGCAGTTACTCGAGGGTACTACCTAGCACAGATACGCAGTATTTT. This sequence encodes CASSYSRVLPSTDTQYF.